A selection of T cell receptor beta chains follows, all from one sample in a study of blood T cell repertoires in COVID-19. Repertoires were generated with immunoSEQ multiplex PCR, while TCRdb's copy carries only in-frame clones and drops some. The sample yields roughly 200,000 clones, around 92% seen once. The specimen was PBMCs or T cells enriched from blood (not recorded which). These receptor sequences come from a woman younger than 45 with acute COVID-19. The CDR3 runs from the conserved cysteine through the conserved F or W. D genes are given only for firm matches. Rows give clone size only sometimes, using once, few, many, or a class for an expanded clone.

NA	TRBV7-8	NA	TRBJ1-1	CASSLVGADTEAFF	TGTGCCAGCAGCTTAGTAGGGGCGGACACTGAAGCTTTCTTT
NA	TRBV5-1	NA	TRBJ1-2	CASSTKGDYGYTF	TGCGCCAGCAGCACGAAAGGGGACTATGGCTACACCTTC
NA	TRBV19	NA	TRBJ1-1	CATRTGGTEAFF	TGTGCCACCAGAACCGGGGGCACTGAAGCTTTCTTT
NA	TRBV6-4	NA	TRBJ1-2	CASRQTGYSNYGYTF	TGTGCCAGCAGACAAACAGGGTATTCTAACTATGGCTACACCTTC
NA	TRBV5-1	TRBD1	TRBJ1-1	CASFPRQGQNAEAFF	TGCGCCAGCTTCCCCAGACAGGGTCAAAACGCTGAAGCTTTCTTT
once	TRBV4-1	NA	TRBJ1-2	CASSLPSANYGYTF	TGCGCCAGCAGCCTTCCATCAGCTAACTATGGCTACACCTTC
NA	TRBV11-2	NA	TRBJ1-1	CASSSDSSNTEAFF	TGTGCCAGCAGCTCGGACAGCTCAAACACTGAAGCTTTCTTT
NA	TRBV9	NA	TRBJ1-1	CASSVVSGWTEAFF	TGTGCCAGCAGCGTAGTGTCCGGTTGGACTGAAGCTTTCTTT
many	TRBV3-1/TRBV3-2	TRBD1	TRBJ2-2	CASSQAGQGIYTGELFF	TGTGCCAGCAGCCAAGCCGGACAGGGGATATACACCGGGGAGCTGTTTTTT
NA	TRBV18	TRBD2	TRBJ2-5	CASSPTTSGAQETQYF	TGTGCCAGCTCACCGACTACTAGCGGGGCTCAAGAGACCCAGTACTTC
NA	TRBV12-3/TRBV12-4	TRBD1	TRBJ1-5	CASMDREGQPQHF	TGTGCCAGCATGGACAGGGAGGGACAGCCCCAGCATTTT
NA	TRBV2	TRBD1	TRBJ1-5	CASSEGGTGRQPQHF	TGTGCCAGCAGTGAAGGCGGGACAGGGCGTCAGCCCCAGCATTTT
NA	TRBV29-1	TRBD1	TRBJ2-7	CSARTGDEQYF	TGCAGCGCACGGACAGGAGACGAGCAGTACTTC
once	TRBV7-2	NA	TRBJ1-5	CASSQGGNQPQHF	TGTGCCAGCAGCCAGGGCGGTAATCAGCCCCAGCATTTT
NA	TRBV3-1/TRBV3-2	TRBD2	TRBJ2-3	CASSHWTSGGVDTQYF	TGTGCCAGCAGCCACTGGACTAGCGGGGGAGTAGATACGCAGTATTTT
few	TRBV9	TRBD1	TRBJ1-2	CASSGGDRGVGGYTF	TGTGCCAGCAGCGGAGGGGACAGGGGAGTGGGTGGCTACACCTTC